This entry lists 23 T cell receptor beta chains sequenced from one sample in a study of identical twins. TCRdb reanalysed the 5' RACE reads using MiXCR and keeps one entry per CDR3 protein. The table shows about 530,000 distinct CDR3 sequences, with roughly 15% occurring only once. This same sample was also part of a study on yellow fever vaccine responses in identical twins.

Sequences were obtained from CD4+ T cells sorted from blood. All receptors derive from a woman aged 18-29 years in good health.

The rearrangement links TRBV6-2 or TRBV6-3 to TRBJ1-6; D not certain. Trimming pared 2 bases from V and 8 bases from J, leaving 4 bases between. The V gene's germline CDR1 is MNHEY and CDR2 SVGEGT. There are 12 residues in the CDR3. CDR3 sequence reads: CASSYLDSPLHF. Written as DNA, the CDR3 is TGTGCCAGCAGTTACCTTGATTCACCCCTCCACTTT.

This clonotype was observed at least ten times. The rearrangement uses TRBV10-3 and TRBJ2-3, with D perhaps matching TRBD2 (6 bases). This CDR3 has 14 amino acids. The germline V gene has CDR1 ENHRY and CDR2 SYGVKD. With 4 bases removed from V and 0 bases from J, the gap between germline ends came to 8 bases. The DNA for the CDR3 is TGTGCCATCAGTGGGGCGGGGAGCACAGATACGCAGTATTTT. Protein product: CAISGAGSTDTQYF.

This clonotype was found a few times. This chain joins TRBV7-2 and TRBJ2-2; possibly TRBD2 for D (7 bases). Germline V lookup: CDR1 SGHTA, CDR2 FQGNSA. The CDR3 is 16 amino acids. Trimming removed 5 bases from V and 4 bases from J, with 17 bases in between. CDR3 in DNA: TGTGCCAGCAGCCATTCTAGGGGGGGCGGCACCGGGGAGCTGTTTTTT. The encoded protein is CASSHSRGGGTGELFF.

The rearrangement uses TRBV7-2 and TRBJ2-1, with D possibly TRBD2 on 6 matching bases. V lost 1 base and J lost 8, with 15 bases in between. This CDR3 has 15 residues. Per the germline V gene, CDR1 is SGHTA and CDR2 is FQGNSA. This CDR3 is CASSLVAGTYHEQFF. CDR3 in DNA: TGTGCCAGCAGCTTAGTGGCGGGAACGTACCATGAGCAGTTCTTC.

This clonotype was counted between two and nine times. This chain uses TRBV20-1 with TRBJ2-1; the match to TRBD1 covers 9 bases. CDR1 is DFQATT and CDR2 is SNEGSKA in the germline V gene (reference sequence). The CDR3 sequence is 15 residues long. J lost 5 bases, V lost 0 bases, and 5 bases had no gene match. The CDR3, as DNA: TGCAGTGCTAGAGAAAGCGGGACAGGGAACAATGAGCAGTTCTTC. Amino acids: CSARESGTGNNEQFF.

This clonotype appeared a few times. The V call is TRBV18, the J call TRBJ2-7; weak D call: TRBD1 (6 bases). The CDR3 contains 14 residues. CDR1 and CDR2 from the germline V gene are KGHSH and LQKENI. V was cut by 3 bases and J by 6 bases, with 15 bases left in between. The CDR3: CASSPGQFPTEQYF. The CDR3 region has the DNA TGTGCCAGCTCACCCGGACAGTTCCCTACCGAGCAGTACTTC.

The CDR3 loop is CASSPTLGGYTF. The CDR3 DNA reads TGTGCCAGCAGCCCCACTCTAGGTGGCTACACCTTC. The chain combines TRBV12-3 or TRBV12-4 with TRBJ1-2, with unresolved D. CDR3 size: 12 residues. Trimming cost V 6 bases and J 7 bases, with 12 bases left between them.

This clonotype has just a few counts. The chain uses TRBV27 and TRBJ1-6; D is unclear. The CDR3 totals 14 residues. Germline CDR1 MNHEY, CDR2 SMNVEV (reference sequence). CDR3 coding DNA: TGTTCCTCATCAGAGGTGGGGTCCAATTCACCCCTCCACTTT. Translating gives CSSSEVGSNSPLHF.

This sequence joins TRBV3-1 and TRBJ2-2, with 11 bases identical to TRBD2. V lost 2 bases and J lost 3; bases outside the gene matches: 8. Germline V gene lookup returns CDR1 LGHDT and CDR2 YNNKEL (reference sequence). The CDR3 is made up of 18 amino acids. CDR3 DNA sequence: TGTGCCAGCAGCCAATACGGTGGGACTAGCGGCTACACCGGGGAGCTGTTTTTT. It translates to CASSQYGGTSGYTGELFF.

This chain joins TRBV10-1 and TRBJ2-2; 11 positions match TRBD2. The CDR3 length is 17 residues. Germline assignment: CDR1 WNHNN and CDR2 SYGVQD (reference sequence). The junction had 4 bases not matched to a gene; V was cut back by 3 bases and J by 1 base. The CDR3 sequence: CASSDPGTSGNTGELFF. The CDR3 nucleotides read TGCGCCAGCAGTGACCCCGGGACTAGCGGGAACACCGGGGAGCTGTTTTTT.

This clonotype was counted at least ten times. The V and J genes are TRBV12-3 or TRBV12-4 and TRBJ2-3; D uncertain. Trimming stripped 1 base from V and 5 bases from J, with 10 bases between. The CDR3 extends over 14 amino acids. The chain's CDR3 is CASSLGPNGDTQYF. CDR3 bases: TGTGCCAGCAGTTTAGGACCCAACGGAGATACGCAGTATTTT.

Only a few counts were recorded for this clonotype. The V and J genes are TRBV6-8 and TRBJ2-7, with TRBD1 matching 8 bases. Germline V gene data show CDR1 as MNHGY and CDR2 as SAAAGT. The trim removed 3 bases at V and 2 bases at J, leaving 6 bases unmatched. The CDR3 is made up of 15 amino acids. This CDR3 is CASSYMDRDTYEQYF. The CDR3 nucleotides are TGTGCCAGCAGTTATATGGACAGGGATACCTACGAGCAGTACTTC.

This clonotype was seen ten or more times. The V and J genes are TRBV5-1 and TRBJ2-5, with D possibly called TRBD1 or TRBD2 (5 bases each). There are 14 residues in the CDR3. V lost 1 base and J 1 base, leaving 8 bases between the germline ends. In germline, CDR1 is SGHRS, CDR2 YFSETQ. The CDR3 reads CASSLQGPQETQYF. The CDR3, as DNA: TGCGCCAGCAGCTTGCAGGGACCCCAAGAGACCCAGTACTTC.

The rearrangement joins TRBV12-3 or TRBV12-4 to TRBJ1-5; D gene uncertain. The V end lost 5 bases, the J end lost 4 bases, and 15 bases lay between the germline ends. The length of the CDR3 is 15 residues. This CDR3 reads CASSIRGTRNQPQHF. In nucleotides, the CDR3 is TGTGCCAGCAGTATCCGGGGTACAAGGAATCAGCCCCAGCATTTT.

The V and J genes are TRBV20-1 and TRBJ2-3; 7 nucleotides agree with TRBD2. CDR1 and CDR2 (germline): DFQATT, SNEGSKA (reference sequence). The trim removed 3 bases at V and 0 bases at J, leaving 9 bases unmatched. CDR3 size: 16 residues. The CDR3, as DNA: TGCAGTGCTAGGGCCCCTAGCGGCCCTAGCACAGATACGCAGTATTTT. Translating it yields CSARAPSGPSTDTQYF.

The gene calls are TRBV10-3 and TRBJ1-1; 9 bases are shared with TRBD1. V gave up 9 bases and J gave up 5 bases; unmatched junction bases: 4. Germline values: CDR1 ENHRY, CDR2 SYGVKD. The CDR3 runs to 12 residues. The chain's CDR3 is CAIGQGLTEAFF. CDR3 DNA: TGTGCCATAGGACAGGGGTTGACTGAAGCTTTCTTT.

The DNA for the CDR3 is TGTGCCAGCAGCCAACAAAGCGACGAGCAGTACTTC. Translated, it gives CASSQQSDEQYF. The chain employs TRBV12-3 or TRBV12-4 and TRBJ2-7; D gene ambiguous. This CDR3 has 12 amino acids. V was pared by 6 bases and J by 5 bases, with 11 bases between.

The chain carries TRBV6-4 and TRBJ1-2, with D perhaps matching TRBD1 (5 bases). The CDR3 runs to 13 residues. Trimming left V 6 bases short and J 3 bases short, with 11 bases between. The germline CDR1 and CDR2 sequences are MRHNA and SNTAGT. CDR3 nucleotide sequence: TGTGCCAGCAGCGCGGGCAGGGACTATGGCTACACCTTC. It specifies CASSAGRDYGYTF.

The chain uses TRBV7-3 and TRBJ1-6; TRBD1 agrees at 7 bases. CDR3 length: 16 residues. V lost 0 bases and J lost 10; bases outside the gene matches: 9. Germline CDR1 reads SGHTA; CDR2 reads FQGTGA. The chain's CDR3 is CASSLTAPGGGSPLHF. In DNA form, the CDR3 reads TGTGCCAGCAGCTTAACTGCCCCAGGGGGTGGCTCACCCCTCCACTTT.

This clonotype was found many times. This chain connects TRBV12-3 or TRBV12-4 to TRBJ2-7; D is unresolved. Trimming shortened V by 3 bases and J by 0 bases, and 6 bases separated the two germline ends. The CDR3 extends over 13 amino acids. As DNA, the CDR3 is TGTGCCAGCAGTTTTGCAGACTCCTACGAGCAGTACTTC. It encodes CASSFADSYEQYF.

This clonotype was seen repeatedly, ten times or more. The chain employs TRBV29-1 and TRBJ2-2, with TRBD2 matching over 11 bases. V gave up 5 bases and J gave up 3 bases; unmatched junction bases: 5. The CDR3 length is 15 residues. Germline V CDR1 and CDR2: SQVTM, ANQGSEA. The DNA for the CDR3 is TGCAGCGTTCCAAAGGGACTAGCGGACACCGGGGAGCTGTTTTTT. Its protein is CSVPKGLADTGELFF.

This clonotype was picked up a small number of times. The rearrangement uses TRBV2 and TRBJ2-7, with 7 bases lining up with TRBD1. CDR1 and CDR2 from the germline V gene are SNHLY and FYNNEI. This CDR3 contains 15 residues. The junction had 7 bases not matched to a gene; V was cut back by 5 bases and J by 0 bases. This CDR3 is CASSKGQVVSYEQYF. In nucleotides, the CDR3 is TGTGCCAGCAGTAAAGGACAGGTGGTCTCCTACGAGCAGTACTTC.

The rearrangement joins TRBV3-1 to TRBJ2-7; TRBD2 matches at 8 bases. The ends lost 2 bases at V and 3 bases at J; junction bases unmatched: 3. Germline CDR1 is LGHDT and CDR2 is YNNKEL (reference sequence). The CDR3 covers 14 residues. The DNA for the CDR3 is TGTGCCAGCAGCCAACCAAGCGGGAGCTACGAGCAGTACTTC. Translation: CASSQPSGSYEQYF.